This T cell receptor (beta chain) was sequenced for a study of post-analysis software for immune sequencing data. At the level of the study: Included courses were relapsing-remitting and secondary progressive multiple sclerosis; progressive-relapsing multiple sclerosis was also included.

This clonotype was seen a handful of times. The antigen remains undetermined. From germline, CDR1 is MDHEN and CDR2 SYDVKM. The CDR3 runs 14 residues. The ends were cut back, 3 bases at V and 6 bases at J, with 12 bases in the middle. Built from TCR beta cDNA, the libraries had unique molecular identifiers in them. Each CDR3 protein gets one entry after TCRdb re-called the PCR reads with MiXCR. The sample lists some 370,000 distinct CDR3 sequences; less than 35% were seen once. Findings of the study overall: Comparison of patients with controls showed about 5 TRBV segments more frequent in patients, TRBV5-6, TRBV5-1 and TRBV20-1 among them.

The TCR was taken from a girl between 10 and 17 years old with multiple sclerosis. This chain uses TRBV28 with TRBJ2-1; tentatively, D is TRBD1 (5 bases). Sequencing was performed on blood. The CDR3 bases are TGTGCCAGCAGTTTCGCAGGGTTTAGCAATGAGCAGTTCTTC. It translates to CASSFAGFSNEQFF.